The 24 T cell receptor beta chains below were found in one sample sequenced in a study of cytomegalovirus exposure and HLA in healthy donors. The PCR made use of 60 Vbeta and 13 Jbeta primers. The table came from immunoSEQ multiplex PCR; TCRdb's copy has only in-frame clones and leaves some out. The repertoire holds around 170,000 clones, with 65% to 85% as singletons. The sample consisted of PBMCs. Receptors were obtained from a girl between 5 and 17 years old in good health and CMV-seropositive.

The gene calls are TRBV5-1 and TRBJ2-1; the match to TRBD2 covers 7 bases. The length of the CDR3 is 15 residues. Germline lookup yields CDR1 SGHRS and CDR2 YFSETQ. Germline trimming cut 3 bases from V and 4 bases from J; bases unmatched to any gene: 7. The CDR3 coding sequence is TGCGCCAGCAGCTCCTATACTAGCGAGTACAATGAGCAGTTCTTC. Translated, it gives CASSSYTSEYNEQFF.

J is TRBJ1-2 and V is TRBV18; 10 positions match TRBD1. CDR3 size: 15 residues. With 2 bases clipped from V and 5 bases from J, the junction kept 5 bases outside the gene matches. The germline CDR1 and CDR2 sequences are KGHSH and LQKENI. The CDR3 loop is CASSPGTGVGYGYTF. As DNA, the CDR3 is TGTGCCAGCTCACCAGGGACAGGGGTTGGGTATGGCTACACCTTC.

This clone has a handful of counts. V and J are TRBV25-1 and TRBJ1-5; 9 nucleotides align to TRBD1. Germline values: CDR1 MGHDK, CDR2 SYGVNS. The trim removed 4 bases at V and 3 bases at J, leaving 1 base unmatched. This CDR3 has 14 amino acids. CDR3 in DNA: TGTGCCAGCAGTGGGGACAGGGACAATCAGCCCCAGCATTTT. Translation: CASSGDRDNQPQHF.

The rearrangement joins TRBV5-1 to TRBJ2-1; 16 bases match TRBD2. The germline gives CDR1 SGHRS, CDR2 YFSETQ. V trimming: 5 bases; J trimming: 8 bases; junction bases outside the gene matches: 13. This CDR3 contains 18 residues. CDR3 sequence: CASSSPGLAGGPLDEQFF. The CDR3 DNA is TGCGCCAGCAGTTCCCCGGGACTAGCGGGAGGGCCTCTCGATGAGCAGTTCTTC.

The V gene is TRBV29-1, the J gene TRBJ2-7, with TRBD2 matching 12 bases. The germline V gene has CDR1 SQVTM and CDR2 ANQGSEA. The CDR3 covers 15 residues. Unmatched junction bases numbered 5, after V lost 2 bases and J lost 3 bases. CDR3 residues: CSVETPGLAGYEQYF. CDR3 nucleotides: TGCAGCGTTGAAACTCCGGGACTAGCGGGCTACGAGCAGTACTTC.

This clone was seen more than once but under ten times. The chain recombines TRBV2 with TRBJ2-1; perhaps TRBD1 as D (6 bases). In germline, CDR1 is SNHLY, CDR2 FYNNEI. CDR3 length: 21 residues. Trimming removed 2 bases at V and 0 bases at J, with 26 bases between. The CDR3 here is CASSEPVSGGRDGSSYNEQFF. In nucleotides, the CDR3 is TGTGCCAGCAGTGAACCGGTTTCTGGGGGCCGGGACGGTAGCTCCTACAATGAGCAGTTCTTC.

V is TRBV11-1 and J is TRBJ2-1; D might be TRBD2 (6 bases). Germline V gene sequence: CDR1 SGHAT, CDR2 FQDESV (reference sequence). The CDR3 is made up of 12 amino acids. Trimming removed 5 bases from V and 12 bases from J, with 14 bases in between. CDR3 in DNA: TGTGCCAGCAGCGAACTAGCTGACTGGCAGTTCTTC. It specifies CASSELADWQFF.

J is TRBJ2-5 and V is TRBV10-3; 11 bases map to TRBD2. CDR3 length: 16 residues. V lost 8 bases and J lost 4; bases outside the gene matches: 12. CDR1 and CDR2 (germline): ENHRY, SYGVKD. The CDR3 reads CAIGVAGGQGRETQYF. CDR3 nucleotide sequence: TGTGCCATCGGGGTAGCGGGAGGGCAGGGTCGAGAGACCCAGTACTTC.

The chain joins TRBV30 to TRBJ2-6, with D maybe TRBD1 (5 bases). Germline V gene lookup returns CDR1 GTSNPN and CDR2 SVGIG (reference sequence). V lost 4 bases, J lost 0 bases, and 13 bases lay in between. The length of the CDR3 is 16 residues. Written as DNA, the CDR3 is TGTGCCTGGACGCTAGGGGCCCTCTCTGGGGCCAACGTCCTGACTTTC. This codes for CAWTLGALSGANVLTF.

The chain links TRBV7-2 to TRBJ1-5; no clear D gene. The CDR3 covers 14 residues. The V and J ends lost 3 bases and 7 bases respectively, with 13 bases between them. Per germline, CDR1 SGHTA and CDR2 FQGNSA. This CDR3 is CASSFAGVRQPQHF. The CDR3 DNA follows: TGTGCCAGCAGCTTTGCCGGGGTACGACAGCCCCAGCATTTT. The variable domain in full, with the rest retrieved from reference TRBV7-2 and TRBJ1-5, is GAGVSQSPSNKVTEKGKDVELRCDPISGHTALYWYRQSLGQGLEFLIYFQGNSAPDKSGLPSDRFSAERTGGSVSTLTIQRTQQEDSAVYLCASSFAGVRQPQHFGDGTRLSIL.

J is TRBJ2-1 and V is TRBV7-9; TRBD2 matches at 7 bases. The V gene end was trimmed by 3 bases and the J gene end by 1 base; junction bases not matched to a gene: 15. Looked up from germline, CDR1 is SEHNR and CDR2 is FQNEAQ (reference sequence). The CDR3 totals 19 residues. The CDR3 spells CASSFLGGGGVSSYNEQFF. Here the CDR3 DNA reads TGTGCCAGCAGCTTTCTAGGTGGGGGGGGTGTATCTTCCTACAATGAGCAGTTCTTC.

This chain links TRBV7-2 with TRBJ2-3; D possibly corresponds to TRBD2 (6 bases). Trimming left V 4 bases short and J 0 bases short, with 11 bases between. This CDR3 spans 15 amino acids. CDR1 SGHTA and CDR2 FQGNSA come from the germline V gene. CDR3 DNA sequence: TGTGCCAGCAGCTCCTGGGAGGATAGCACAGATACGCAGTATTTT. Encoded protein: CASSSWEDSTDTQYF.

The chain links TRBV27 to TRBJ2-2, with TRBD2 matching 11 bases. CDR1 and CDR2 from the germline V gene are MNHEY and SMNVEV (reference sequence). J gave up 6 bases and V 1 base, and 4 bases lay outside the gene matches. There are 16 residues in the CDR3. DNA of the CDR3: TGTGCCAGCAGTTTATTAGGTAGCGGGAGGGCCGGGGAGCTGTTTTTT. This codes for CASSLLGSGRAGELFF.

J is TRBJ2-1 and V is TRBV14, with a tentative D call TRBD1 (5 bases). The CDR3 totals 15 residues. The germline V gene has CDR1 SGHDN and CDR2 FVKESK. Trimming pared 0 bases from V and 1 base from J, leaving 7 bases between. CDR3 residues: CASSQDRGSYNEQFF. DNA for the CDR3: TGTGCCAGCAGCCAAGATAGGGGATCCTACAATGAGCAGTTCTTC. The whole variable domain, remainder taken from reference TRBV14 and TRBJ2-1, is EAGVTQFPSHSVIEKGQTVTLRCDPISGHDNLYWYRRVMGKEIKFLLHFVKESKQDESGMPNNRFLAERTGGTYSTLKVQPAELEDSGVYFCASSQDRGSYNEQFFGPGTRLTVL.

V gene TRBV7-9 combines with J gene TRBJ2-1, with TRBD1 as a possible D gene (6 bases). V was clipped by 8 bases and J by 7 bases, with 9 bases between them. CDR3 length: 11 amino acids. CDR1 and CDR2 from the germline V gene are SEHNR and FQNEAQ (reference sequence). CDR3 sequence: CASLGANEQFF. CDR3 sequence (DNA): TGTGCCAGCCTGGGGGCGAATGAGCAGTTCTTC.

This chain connects TRBV7-9 to TRBJ2-3, with a tentative D call TRBD2 (6 bases). Between the trimmed V and J ends, which lost 5 bases and 0 bases, there was a span of 21 bases. CDR1 is SEHNR and CDR2 is FQNEAQ in the germline V gene (reference sequence). This CDR3 comprises 18 residues. This CDR3 is CASSAPRGGGLSTDTQYF. The CDR3 DNA sequence: TGTGCCAGCAGCGCACCCCGGGGAGGCGGACTTAGCACAGATACGCAGTATTTT.

The CDR3 nucleotides read TGTGCCAGCAGCCAAGATGACAGGGGGGATGGCTACACCTTC. Encoded protein: CASSQDDRGDGYTF. The genes are TRBV4-2 and TRBJ1-2; 9 positions agree with TRBD1. The trim removed 0 bases at V and 6 bases at J, leaving 2 bases unmatched. The CDR3 length is 14 residues. Germline assignment: CDR1 LGHNA and CDR2 YNFKEQ.

V is TRBV20-1 and J is TRBJ1-2, with 7 bases fitting TRBD1. In germline, CDR1 is DFQATT, CDR2 SNEGSKA (reference sequence). Trimming at V came to 3 bases and at J to 6 bases, leaving 1 base not matched to a gene. This CDR3 region has 11 residues. DNA of the CDR3: TGCAGTGCTAGCGACAGGGATGGCTACACCTTC. It yields the protein CSASDRDGYTF.

The V and J genes are TRBV10-3 and TRBJ2-7; a possible D gene is TRBD2 (6 bases). V was shortened by 2 bases and J by 4 bases, with 15 bases between the two germline ends. CDR1 is ENHRY and CDR2 is SYGVKD in the germline V gene. The CDR3 is 15 residues long. This CDR3 reads CAISERTTDRYEQYF. The CDR3 DNA sequence: TGTGCCATCAGTGAGAGGACTACAGATAGGTACGAGCAGTACTTC.

This clone was seen only once. This chain joins TRBV2 and TRBJ1-5, with unresolved D. With 1 base removed from V and 1 base from J, the gap between germline ends came to 8 bases. The CDR3 spans 15 residues. Looked up from germline, CDR1 is SNHLY and CDR2 is FYNNEI. Here the CDR3 reads CASSEGRASNQPQHF. Here the CDR3 DNA reads TGTGCCAGCAGTGAAGGGAGGGCGAGCAATCAGCCCCAGCATTTT.

This chain links TRBV20-1 with TRBJ2-3; the D is unclear. Trimming took 3 bases from V and 6 from J, leaving 7 bases between them. This CDR3 is 11 amino acids long. Looked up from germline, CDR1 is DFQATT and CDR2 is SNEGSKA (reference sequence). Here the CDR3 reads CSASESDTQYF. The CDR3 DNA reads TGCAGTGCTAGTGAGAGCGATACGCAGTATTTT.

This clone came up once. The J gene is TRBJ2-2, the V gene TRBV10-1, with TRBD2 matching over 9 bases. Germline CDR1 WNHNN, CDR2 SYGVQD (reference sequence). The CDR3 contains 18 residues. V gave up 6 bases and J gave up 2 bases; unmatched junction bases: 13. CDR3 amino acids: CASSSDVLAGLNTGELFF. The DNA of the CDR3 is TGCGCCAGCAGCTCCGACGTCCTAGCGGGATTAAACACCGGGGAGCTGTTTTTT.

Written as DNA, the CDR3 is TGTGCCAGCGGGTCAGGGGGCGATCAGCCCCAGCATTTT. This gives the protein CASGSGGDQPQHF. The chain links TRBV2 to TRBJ1-5; TRBD1 aligns across 8 bases. J lost 5 bases, V lost 8 bases, and 5 bases had no gene match. The CDR3 spans 13 residues. Per the germline V gene, CDR1 is SNHLY and CDR2 is FYNNEI.

This chain links TRBV7-9 with TRBJ2-2; D is undetermined. The V end was cut by 8 bases, the J end by 3 bases, with 7 bases between. The CDR3 is made up of 12 amino acids. Germline V gene sequence: CDR1 SEHNR, CDR2 FQNEAQ (reference sequence). The CDR3 is CASSRDTGELFF. The CDR3 DNA reads TGTGCCAGCTCACGGGACACCGGGGAGCTGTTTTTT.